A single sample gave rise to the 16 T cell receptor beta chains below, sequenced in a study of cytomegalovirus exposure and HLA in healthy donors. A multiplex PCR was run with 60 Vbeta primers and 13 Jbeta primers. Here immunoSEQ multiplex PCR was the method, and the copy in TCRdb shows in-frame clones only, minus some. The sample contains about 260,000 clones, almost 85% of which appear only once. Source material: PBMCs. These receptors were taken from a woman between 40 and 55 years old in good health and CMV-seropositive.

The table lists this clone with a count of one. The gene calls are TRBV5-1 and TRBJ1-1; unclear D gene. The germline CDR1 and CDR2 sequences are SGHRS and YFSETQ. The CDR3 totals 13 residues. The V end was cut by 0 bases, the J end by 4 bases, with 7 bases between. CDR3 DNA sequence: TGCGCCAGCAGCTTGGATGGGAGCACTGAAGCTTTCTTT. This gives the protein CASSLDGSTEAFF.

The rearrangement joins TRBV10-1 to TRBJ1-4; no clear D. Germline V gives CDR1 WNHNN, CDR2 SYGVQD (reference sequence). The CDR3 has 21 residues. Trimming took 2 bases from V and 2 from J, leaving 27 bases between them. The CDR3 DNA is TGCGCCAGCAGTGAGCTCGGCCGGTCAAACGGCCTTCCGGGGACTAATGAAAAACTGTTTTTT. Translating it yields CASSELGRSNGLPGTNEKLFF.

This CDR3 reads CASSSPGQLDYGYTF. The CDR3 nucleotides are TGTGCCAGCAGTTCCCCGGGACAGCTCGACTATGGCTACACCTTC. The rearrangement joins TRBV28 to TRBJ1-2; 7 nucleotides align to TRBD1. This CDR3 region has 15 residues. The germline CDR1 and CDR2 sequences are MDHEN and SYDVKM. J gave up 3 bases and V 4 bases, and 8 bases lay outside the gene matches.

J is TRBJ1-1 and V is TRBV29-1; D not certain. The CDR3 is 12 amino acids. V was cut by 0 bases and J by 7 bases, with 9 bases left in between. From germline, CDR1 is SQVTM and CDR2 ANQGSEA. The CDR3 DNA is TGCAGCGTTGAAGATTTTGGACTTGAAGCTTTCTTT. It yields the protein CSVEDFGLEAFF. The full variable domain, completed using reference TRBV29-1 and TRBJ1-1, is SAVISQKPSRDICQRGTSLTIQCQVDSQVTMMFWYRQQPGQSLTLIATANQGSEATYESGFVIDKFPISRPNLTFSTLTVSNMSPEDSSIYLCSVEDFGLEAFFGQGTRLTVV.

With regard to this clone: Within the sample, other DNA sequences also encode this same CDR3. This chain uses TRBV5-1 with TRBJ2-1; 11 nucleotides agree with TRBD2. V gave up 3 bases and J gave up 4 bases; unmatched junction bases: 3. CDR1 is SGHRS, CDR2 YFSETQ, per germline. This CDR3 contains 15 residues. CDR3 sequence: CASSSTSGSYNEQFF. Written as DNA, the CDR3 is TGCGCCAGCAGCTCCACTAGCGGGAGTTACAATGAGCAGTTCTTC.

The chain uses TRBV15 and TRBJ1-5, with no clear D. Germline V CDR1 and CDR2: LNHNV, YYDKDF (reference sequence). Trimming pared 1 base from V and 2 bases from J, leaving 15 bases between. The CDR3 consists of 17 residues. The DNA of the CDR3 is TGTGCCACCAGCAGAGGATCGCATCGGAGTGGCAATCAGCCCCAGCATTTT. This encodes CATSRGSHRSGNQPQHF.

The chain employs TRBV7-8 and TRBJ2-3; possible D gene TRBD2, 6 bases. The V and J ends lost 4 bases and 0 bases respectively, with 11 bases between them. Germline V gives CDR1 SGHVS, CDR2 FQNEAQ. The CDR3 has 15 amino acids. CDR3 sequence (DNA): TGTGCCAGCAGCTGGGAGGCCTTCAGCACAGATACGCAGTATTTT. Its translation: CASSWEAFSTDTQYF.

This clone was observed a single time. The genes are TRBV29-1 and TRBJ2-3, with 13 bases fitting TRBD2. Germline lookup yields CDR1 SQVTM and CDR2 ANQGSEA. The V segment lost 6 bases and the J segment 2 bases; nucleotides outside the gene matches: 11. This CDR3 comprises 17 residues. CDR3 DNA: TGCAGCGTCGATCCGGGACTAGCGGGATGGGACACAGATACGCAGTATTTT. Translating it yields CSVDPGLAGWDTDTQYF.

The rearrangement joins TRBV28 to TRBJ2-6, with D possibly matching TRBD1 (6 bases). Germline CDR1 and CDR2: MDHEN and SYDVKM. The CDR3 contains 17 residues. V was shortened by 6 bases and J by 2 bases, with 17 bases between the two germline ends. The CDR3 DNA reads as TGTGCCAGCAGGGGCCATACAGGGAACCCTGGGGCCAACGTCCTGACTTTC. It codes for CASRGHTGNPGANVLTF.

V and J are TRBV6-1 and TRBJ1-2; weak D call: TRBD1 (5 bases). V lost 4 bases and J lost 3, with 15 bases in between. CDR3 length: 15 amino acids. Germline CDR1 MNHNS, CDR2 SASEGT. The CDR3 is CASSVRGGVDYGYTF. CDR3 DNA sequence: TGTGCCAGCAGTGTACGGGGAGGGGTTGACTATGGCTACACCTTC.

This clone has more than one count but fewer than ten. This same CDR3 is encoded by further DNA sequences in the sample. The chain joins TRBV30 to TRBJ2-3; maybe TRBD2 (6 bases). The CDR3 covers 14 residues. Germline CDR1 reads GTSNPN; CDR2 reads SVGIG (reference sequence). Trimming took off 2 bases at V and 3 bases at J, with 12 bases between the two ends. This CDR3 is CAWSRERGTDTQYF. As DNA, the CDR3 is TGTGCCTGGAGTCGGGAGAGGGGAACAGATACGCAGTATTTT.

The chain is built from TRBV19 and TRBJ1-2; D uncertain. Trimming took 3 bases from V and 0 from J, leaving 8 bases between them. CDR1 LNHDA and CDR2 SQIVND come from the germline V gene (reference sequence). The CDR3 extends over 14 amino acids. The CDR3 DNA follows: TGTGCCAGTAGTATCTCCGGGGCTAACTATGGCTACACCTTC. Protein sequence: CASSISGANYGYTF.

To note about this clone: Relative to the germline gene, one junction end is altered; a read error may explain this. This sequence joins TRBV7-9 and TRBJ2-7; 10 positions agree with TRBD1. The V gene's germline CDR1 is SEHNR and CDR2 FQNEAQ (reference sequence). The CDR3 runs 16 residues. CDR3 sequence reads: CSSTQQAGTGEYEQYF. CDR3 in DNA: TGTTCCAGCACCCAACAAGCCGGGACAGGGGAATACGAGCAGTACTTC.

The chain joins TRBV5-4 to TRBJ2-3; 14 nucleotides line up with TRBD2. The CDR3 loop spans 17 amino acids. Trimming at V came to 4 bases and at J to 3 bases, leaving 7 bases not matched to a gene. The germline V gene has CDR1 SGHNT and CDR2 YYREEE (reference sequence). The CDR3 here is CASSQGLAGAGTDTQYF. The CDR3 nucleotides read TGTGCCAGCAGCCAGGGACTAGCGGGAGCAGGGACAGATACGCAGTATTTT.

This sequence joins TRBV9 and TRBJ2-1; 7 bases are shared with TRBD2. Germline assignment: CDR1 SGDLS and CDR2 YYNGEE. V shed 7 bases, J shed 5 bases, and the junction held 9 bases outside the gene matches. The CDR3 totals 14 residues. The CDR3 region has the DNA TGTGCCAGCTCTCGTAGCGGGTCAGACAATGAGCAGTTCTTC. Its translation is CASSRSGSDNEQFF.

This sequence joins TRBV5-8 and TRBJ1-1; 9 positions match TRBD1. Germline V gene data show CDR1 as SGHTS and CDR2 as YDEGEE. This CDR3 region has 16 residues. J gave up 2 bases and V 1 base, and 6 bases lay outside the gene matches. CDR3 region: CASSLPDRGSNTEAFF. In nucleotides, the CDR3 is TGTGCCAGCAGCTTGCCGGACAGGGGATCCAACACTGAAGCTTTCTTT.